This T cell receptor (beta chain) was profiled in a study of Ad26.COV2.S vaccination and SARS-CoV-2 variants. Study results and caveats: Total responses of T cells may have been underestimated by the analyses of TCR breadth and depth. Spike-specific TCR breadth in vaccine recipients exceeded that seen in placebo recipients.

As to treatment: over 15 received Ad26.COV2.S at low or high dose, single or two shots; several received placebo; per-sample allocation not given. The investigators took samples on day 63 after the first vaccine or placebo injection. The donor was a Boston adult aged 18-55 years. Vaccination employed an Ad26 vector expressing the Wuhan-strain SARS-CoV-2 spike. Produced via immunoSEQ multiplex PCR; TCRdb's table is partial and in-frame only. The repertoire has about 350,000 clones, 70% to 90% of them found once; the top ten carry roughly 10%. With regard to this clone: Its antigen is not known.

CDR3 length: 16 amino acids. V trimming: 6 bases; J trimming: 9 bases; junction bases outside the gene matches: 18. Germline lookup yields CDR1 MNHEY and CDR2 SMNVEV (reference sequence). The clonotype originates from a person aged 18-60 years who received the Ad26.COV2.S COVID-19 vaccine or a placebo. Here the sequenced sample was peripheral blood, taken in a trial of Ad26.COV2.S vaccine versus placebo. V and J are TRBV27 and TRBJ2-7; TRBD1 aligns across 9 bases. CDR3 nucleotides: TGTGCCAGCAGCCAAGACAGGGGGTTCCTCGGGGTGGGGCAGTACTTC. This encodes CASSQDRGFLGVGQYF.